A selection of T cell receptor beta chains follows, all from one sample in a study of blood T cell repertoires in COVID-19. Repertoires were generated with immunoSEQ multiplex PCR, while TCRdb's copy carries only in-frame clones and drops some. The sample includes 300,000 to 400,000 clones, around 89% of them seen just once. The sample consisted of peripheral blood. The receptors were sampled from a woman in her twenties or thirties with COVID-19, enrolled during active disease. The CDR3 runs from the conserved cysteine through the conserved F or W. The D gene is left open where the match is weak. Rows may omit the clone size; those that give it use once, few, many or a size class.

V	size	J	D	DNA	CDR3
TRBV7-2	.	TRBJ2-5	TRBD2	TGTGCCAGCAGCCCCGGAGGACTAGCGGGCGAGACCCAGTACTTC	CASSPGGLAGETQYF
TRBV6-8	.	TRBJ2-2	.	TGTGCCAGCAGTTTGCAGGGACTGAACACCGGGGAGCTGTTTTTT	CASSLQGLNTGELFF
TRBV5-1	.	TRBJ2-5	TRBD2	TGCGCCAGCAGCTTGGGCGGGGGGCCGGAGACCCAGTACTTC	CASSLGGGPETQYF
TRBV3-1/TRBV3-2	once	TRBJ2-5	TRBD2	TGTGCCAGCAGCCTTAGACTAGCGGGAGGGCGGGAGACCCAGTACTTC	CASSLRLAGGRETQYF
TRBV24-1	.	TRBJ2-3	.	TGTGCCACCCATGCCTCCGACTCCAATACGCAGTATTTT	CATHASDSNTQYF
TRBV4-3	.	TRBJ2-1	.	TGCGCCAGCAGCCAAGACCTAGATGCGAGGGTGTTCTTC	CASSQDLDARVFF
TRBV7-9	.	TRBJ1-4	.	TGTGCCAGCAGCTCGCCCCCCTCCGAGATGAATGAAAAACTGTTTTTT	CASSSPPSEMNEKLFF
TRBV2	.	TRBJ2-5	.	TGTGCCAGCAGTTCTACGTTCCTAACTAATACTCAAGAGACCCAGTACTTC	CASSSTFLTNTQETQYF
TRBV25-1	.	TRBJ1-1	TRBD1	TGTGCCAGCAGTGAATGGACAGGAAAAGACACTGAAGCTTTCTTT	CASSEWTGKDTEAFF
TRBV6-4	.	TRBJ1-2	TRBD1	TGTGCCAGCAGTGACTCGTGGATAAGGACAGGGGGCCAGCATGGCTACACCTTC	CASSDSWIRTGGQHGYTF
TRBV6-2/TRBV6-3	once	TRBJ2-5	TRBD1	TGTGCCAGCAGTTACAACGGACCGGGACAGGGAAATATGGCCCAGTACTTC	CASSYNGPGQGNMAQYF
TRBV19	.	TRBJ2-1	.	TGTGCCAGTATGTCAGGGGCAGGCTCCTACAATGAGCAGTTCTTC	CASMSGAGSYNEQFF
TRBV16	.	TRBJ2-1	TRBD2	TGTGCCAGCAGCCAATCAGGGCGAACTAGCGGGGGCCCCAATGAGCAGTTCTTC	CASSQSGRTSGGPNEQFF
TRBV14	.	TRBJ1-4	TRBD1	TGTGCCAGCAGCCAGGGGACAGGGCTGCAAAAACTGTTTTTT	CASSQGTGLQKLFF